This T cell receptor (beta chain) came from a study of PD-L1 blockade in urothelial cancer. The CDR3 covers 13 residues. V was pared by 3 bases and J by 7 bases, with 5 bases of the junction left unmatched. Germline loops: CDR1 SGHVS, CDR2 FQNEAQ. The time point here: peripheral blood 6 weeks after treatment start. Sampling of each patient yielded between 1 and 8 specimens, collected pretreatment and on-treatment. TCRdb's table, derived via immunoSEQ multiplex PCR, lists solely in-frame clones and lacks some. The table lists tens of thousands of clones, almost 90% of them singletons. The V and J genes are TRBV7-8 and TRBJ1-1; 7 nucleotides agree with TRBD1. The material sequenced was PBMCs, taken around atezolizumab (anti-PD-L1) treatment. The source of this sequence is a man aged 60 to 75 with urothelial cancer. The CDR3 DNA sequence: TGTGCCAGCAGCTTCGAAGGGGGCTTTGAAGCTTTCTTT. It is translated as CASSFEGGFEAFF.